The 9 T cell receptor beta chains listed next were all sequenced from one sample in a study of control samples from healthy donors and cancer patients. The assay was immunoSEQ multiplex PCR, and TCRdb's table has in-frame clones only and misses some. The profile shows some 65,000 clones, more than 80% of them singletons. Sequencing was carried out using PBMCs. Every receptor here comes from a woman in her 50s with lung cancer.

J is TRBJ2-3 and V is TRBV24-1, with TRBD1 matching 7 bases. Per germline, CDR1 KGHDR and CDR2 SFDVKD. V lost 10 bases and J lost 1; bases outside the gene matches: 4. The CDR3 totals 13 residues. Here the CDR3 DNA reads TGTGCCACTGGACAGGTCGGCACAGATACGCAGTATTTT. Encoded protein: CATGQVGTDTQYF.

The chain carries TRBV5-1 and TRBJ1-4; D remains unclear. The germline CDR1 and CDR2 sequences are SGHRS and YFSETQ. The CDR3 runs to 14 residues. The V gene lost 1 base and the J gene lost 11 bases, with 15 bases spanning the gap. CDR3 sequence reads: CASSLKGKWGKLFF. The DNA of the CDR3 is TGCGCCAGCAGCTTGAAGGGTAAATGGGGTAAACTGTTTTTT.

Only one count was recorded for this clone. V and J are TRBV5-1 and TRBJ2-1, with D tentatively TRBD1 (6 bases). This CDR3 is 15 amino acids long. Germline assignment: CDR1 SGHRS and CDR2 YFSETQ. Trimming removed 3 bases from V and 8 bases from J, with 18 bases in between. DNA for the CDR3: TGCGCCAGCAGCTCACAGGGCCCGTTAGACTATGAGCAGTTCTTC. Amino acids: CASSSQGPLDYEQFF.

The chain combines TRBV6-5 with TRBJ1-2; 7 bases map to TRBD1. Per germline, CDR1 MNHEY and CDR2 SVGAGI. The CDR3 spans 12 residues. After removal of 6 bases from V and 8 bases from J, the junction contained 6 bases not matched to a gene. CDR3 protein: CASSDRALGYTF. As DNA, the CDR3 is TGTGCCAGCAGCGACAGGGCCTTGGGCTACACCTTC.

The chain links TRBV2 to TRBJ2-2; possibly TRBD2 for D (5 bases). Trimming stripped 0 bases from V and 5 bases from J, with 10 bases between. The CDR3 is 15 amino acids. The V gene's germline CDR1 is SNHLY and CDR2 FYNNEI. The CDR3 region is CASSEALPGTGELFF. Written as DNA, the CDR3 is TGTGCCAGCAGTGAAGCGCTTCCGGGGACCGGGGAGCTGTTTTTT.

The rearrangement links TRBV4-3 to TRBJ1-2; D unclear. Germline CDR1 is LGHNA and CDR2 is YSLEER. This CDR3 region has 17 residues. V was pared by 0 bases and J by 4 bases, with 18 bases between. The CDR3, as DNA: TGCGCCAGCAGCCAAGAAGTGGTAAGGGATACTGCCTATGGCTACACCTTC. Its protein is CASSQEVVRDTAYGYTF.

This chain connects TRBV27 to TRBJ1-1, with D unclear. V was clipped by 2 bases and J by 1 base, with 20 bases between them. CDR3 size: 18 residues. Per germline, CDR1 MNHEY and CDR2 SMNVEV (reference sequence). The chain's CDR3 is CASSLSRARSLRNTEAFF. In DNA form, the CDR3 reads TGTGCCAGCAGTTTAAGTCGGGCCAGGTCATTGAGGAACACTGAAGCTTTCTTT.

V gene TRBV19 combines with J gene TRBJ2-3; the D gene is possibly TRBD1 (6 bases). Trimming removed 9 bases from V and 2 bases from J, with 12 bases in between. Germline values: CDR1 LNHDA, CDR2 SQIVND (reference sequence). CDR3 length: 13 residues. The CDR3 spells CASSDSATDTQYF. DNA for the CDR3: TGTGCCAGCTCGGACAGCGCCACAGATACGCAGTATTTT.

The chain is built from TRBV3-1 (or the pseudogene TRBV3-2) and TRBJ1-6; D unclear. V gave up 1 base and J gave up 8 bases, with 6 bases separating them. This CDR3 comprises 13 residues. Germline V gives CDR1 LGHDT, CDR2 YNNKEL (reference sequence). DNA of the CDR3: TGTGCCAGCAGCCAAGGCAAGGATTCACCCCTCCACTTT. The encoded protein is CASSQGKDSPLHF.